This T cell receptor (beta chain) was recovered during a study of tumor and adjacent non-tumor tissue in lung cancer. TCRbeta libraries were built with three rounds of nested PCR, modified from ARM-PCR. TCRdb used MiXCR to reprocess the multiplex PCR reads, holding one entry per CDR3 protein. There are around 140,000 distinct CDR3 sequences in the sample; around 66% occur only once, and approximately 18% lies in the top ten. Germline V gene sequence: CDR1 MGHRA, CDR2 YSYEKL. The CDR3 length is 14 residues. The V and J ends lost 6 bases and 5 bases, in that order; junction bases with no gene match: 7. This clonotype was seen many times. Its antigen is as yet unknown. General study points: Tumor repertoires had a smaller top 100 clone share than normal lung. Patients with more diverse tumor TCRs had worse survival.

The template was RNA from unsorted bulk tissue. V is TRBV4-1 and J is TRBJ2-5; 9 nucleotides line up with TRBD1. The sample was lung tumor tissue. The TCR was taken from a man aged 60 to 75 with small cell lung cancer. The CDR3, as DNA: TGCGCCAGCAGTCTTGGACAGGGGCCGGAGACCCAGTACTTC. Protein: CASSLGQGPETQYF.